This T cell receptor (beta chain) appears in the sequencing data of a study of shared clonotypes between healthy human individuals. Study findings and constraints: It was only blood that was sampled, and tissue repertoires likely differ.

This clone was seen a single time. The antigen remains unidentified. Genomic DNA of each subset was evenly split across several immunoSEQ plates. Clones were sequenced by immunoSEQ multiplex PCR, and TCRdb holds only the in-frame ones, with some missing. In the table there are about 480,000 clones, about three quarters of which are singletons. The CDR3 is 13 residues long. CDR1 and CDR2 from the germline V gene are SGHTA and FQGNSA. V dropped 3 bases and J dropped 0 bases, with 5 bases sitting between them. The gene calls are TRBV7-2 and TRBJ1-1; no clear D gene. The TCR was taken from a woman aged 40-49 years in good health. Some clones in this sample may be carry-over from other donors' samples. The sequenced sample was PBMCs. Here the CDR3 DNA reads TGTGCCAGCAGCTTCCCGCTGAACACTGAAGCTTTCTTT. It specifies CASSFPLNTEAFF. Complete variable domain (other parts from reference TRBV7-2 and TRBJ1-1): GAGVSQSPSNKVTEKGKDVELRCDPISGHTALYWYRQSLGQGLEFLIYFQGNSAPDKSGLPSDRFSAERTGGSVSTLTIQRTQQEDSAVYLCASSFPLNTEAFFGQGTRLTVV.